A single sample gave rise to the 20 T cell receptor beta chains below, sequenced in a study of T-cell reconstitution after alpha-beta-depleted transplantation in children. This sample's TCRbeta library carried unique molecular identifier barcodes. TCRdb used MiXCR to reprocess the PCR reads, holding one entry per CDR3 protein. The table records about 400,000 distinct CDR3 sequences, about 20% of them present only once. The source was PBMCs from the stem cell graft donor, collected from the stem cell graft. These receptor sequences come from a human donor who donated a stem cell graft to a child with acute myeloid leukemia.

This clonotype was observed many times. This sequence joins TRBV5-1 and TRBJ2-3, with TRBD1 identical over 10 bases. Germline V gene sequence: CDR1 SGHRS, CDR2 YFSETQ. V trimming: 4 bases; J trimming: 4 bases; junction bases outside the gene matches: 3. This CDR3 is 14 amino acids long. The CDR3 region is CASSNGQGADTQYF. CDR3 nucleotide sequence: TGCGCCAGCAGCAACGGACAGGGGGCAGATACGCAGTATTTT.

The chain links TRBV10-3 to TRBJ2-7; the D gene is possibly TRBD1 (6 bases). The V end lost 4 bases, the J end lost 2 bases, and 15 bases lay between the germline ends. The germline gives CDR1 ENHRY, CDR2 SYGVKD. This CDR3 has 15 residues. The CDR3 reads CAISGRDTWPYEQYF. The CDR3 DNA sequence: TGTGCCATCAGTGGCCGGGACACCTGGCCCTACGAGCAGTACTTC.

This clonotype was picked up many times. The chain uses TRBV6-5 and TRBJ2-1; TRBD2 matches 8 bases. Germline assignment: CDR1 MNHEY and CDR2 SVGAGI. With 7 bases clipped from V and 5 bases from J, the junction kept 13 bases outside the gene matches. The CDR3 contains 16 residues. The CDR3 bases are TGTGCCAGCACGGACGGGGCGGGAGGCGCCAACAATGAGCAGTTCTTC. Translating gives CASTDGAGGANNEQFF.

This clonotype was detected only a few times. The CDR3 sequence: CSAAQPGLARAADEQFF. DNA of the CDR3: TGCAGCGCCGCTCAACCTGGGCTAGCCCGCGCGGCAGATGAGCAGTTCTTC. The chain couples TRBV29-1 to TRBJ2-1; D is perhaps TRBD2 (5 bases). V lost 7 bases and J 8 bases, leaving 30 bases between the germline ends. CDR3 length: 17 residues. Per the germline V gene, CDR1 is SQVTM and CDR2 is ANQGSEA.

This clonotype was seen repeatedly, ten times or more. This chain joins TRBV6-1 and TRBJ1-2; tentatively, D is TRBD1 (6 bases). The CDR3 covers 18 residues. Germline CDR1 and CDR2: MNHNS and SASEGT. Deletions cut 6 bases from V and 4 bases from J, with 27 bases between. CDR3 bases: TGTGCCAGCAGACCTTTTCCGGGACACTACGAGGGCGGCTATGGCTACACCTTC. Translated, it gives CASRPFPGHYEGGYGYTF.

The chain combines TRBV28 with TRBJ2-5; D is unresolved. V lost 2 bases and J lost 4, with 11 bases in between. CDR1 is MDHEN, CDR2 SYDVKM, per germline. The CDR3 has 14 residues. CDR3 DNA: TGTGCCAGCAGTTTAGGACCCGTGGGAGAGACCCAGTACTTC. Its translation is CASSLGPVGETQYF. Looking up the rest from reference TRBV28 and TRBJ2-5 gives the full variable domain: DVKVTQSSRYLVKRTGEKVFLECVQDMDHENMFWYRQDPGLGLRLIYFSYDVKMKEKGDIPEGYSVSREKKERFSLILESASTNQTSMYLCASSLGPVGETQYFGPGTRLLVL.

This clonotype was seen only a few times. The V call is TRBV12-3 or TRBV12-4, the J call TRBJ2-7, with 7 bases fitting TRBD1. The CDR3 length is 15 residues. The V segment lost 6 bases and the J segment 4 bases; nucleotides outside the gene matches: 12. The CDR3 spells CASSHGQENRYEQYF. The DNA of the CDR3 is TGTGCCAGCAGCCATGGACAGGAAAACCGATACGAGCAGTACTTC.

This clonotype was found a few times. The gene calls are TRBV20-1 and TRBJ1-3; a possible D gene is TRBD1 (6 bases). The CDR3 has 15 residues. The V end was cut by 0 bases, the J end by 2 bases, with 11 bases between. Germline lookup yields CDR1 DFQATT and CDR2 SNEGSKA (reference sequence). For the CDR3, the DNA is TGCAGTGCTAGAGATACCGGGACACCTGGAAACACCATATATTTT. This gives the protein CSARDTGTPGNTIYF.

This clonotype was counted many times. This CDR3 reads CATSDTSGDNEQFF. The CDR3 coding sequence is TGTGCCACCAGTGACACTAGCGGTGACAATGAGCAGTTCTTC. V gene TRBV24-1 combines with J gene TRBJ2-1, with 8 bases lining up with TRBD2. Germline V gene lookup returns CDR1 KGHDR and CDR2 SFDVKD. J lost 5 bases, V lost 4 bases, and 3 bases had no gene match. The CDR3 has 14 residues.

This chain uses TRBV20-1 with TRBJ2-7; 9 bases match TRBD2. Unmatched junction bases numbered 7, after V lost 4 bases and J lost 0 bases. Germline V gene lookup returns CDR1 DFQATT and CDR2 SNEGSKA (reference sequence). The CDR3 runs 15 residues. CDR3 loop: CSAKGSAGGSYEQYF. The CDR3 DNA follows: TGCAGTGCTAAGGGGTCAGCGGGAGGCTCCTACGAGCAGTACTTC.

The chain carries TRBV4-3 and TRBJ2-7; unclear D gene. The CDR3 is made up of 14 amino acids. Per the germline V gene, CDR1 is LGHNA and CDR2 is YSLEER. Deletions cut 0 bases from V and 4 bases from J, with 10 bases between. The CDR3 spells CASSQEQFTYEQYF. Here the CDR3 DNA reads TGCGCCAGCAGCCAAGAACAGTTTACGTACGAGCAGTACTTC.

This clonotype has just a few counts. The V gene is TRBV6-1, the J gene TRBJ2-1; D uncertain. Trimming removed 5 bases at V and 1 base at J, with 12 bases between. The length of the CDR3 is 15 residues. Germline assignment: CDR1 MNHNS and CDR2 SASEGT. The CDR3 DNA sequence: TGTGCCAGCAGTACCCTCCTAGGGTCCTACAATGAGCAGTTCTTC. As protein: CASSTLLGSYNEQFF.

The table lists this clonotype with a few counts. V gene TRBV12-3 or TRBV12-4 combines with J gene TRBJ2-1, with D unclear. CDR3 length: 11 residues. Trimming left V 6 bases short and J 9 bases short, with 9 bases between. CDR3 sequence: CASSRLPEQFF. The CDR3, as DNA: TGTGCCAGCAGCCGGCTTCCTGAGCAGTTCTTC.

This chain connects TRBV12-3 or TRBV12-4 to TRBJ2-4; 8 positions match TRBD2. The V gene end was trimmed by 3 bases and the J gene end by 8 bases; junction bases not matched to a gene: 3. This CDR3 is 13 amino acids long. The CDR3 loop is CASSFGTRDIQYF. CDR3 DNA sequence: TGTGCCAGCAGTTTCGGGACTAGGGACATTCAGTACTTC.

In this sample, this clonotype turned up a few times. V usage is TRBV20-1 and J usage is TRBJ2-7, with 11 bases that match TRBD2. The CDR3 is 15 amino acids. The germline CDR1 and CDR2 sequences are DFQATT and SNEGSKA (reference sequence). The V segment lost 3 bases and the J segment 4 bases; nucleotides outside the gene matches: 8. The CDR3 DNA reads TGCAGTGCTAGCCGCCTAGCGGGAGGAGAGTACGAGCAGTACTTC. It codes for CSASRLAGGEYEQYF.

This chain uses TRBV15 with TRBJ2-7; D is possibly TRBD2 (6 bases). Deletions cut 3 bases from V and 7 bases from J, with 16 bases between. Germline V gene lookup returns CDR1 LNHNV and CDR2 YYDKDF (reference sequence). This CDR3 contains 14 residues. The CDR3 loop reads CATSRATSYREQYF. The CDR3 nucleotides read TGTGCCACCAGCAGGGCTACTAGCTACCGAGAGCAGTACTTC.

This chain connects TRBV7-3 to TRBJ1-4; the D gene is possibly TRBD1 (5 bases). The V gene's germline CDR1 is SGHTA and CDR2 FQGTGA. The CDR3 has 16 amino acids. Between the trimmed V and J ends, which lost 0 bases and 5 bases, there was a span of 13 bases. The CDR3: CASSLTRPQGNEKLFF. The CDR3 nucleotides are TGTGCCAGCAGCTTAACTCGGCCGCAGGGAAATGAAAAACTGTTTTTT.

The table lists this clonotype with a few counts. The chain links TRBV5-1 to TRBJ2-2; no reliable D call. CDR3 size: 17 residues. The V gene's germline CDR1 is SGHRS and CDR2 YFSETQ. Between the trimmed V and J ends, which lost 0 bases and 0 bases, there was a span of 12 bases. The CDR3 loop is CASSLAFVFTNTGELFF. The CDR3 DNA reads TGCGCCAGCAGCTTGGCCTTCGTGTTTACGAACACCGGGGAGCTGTTTTTT.

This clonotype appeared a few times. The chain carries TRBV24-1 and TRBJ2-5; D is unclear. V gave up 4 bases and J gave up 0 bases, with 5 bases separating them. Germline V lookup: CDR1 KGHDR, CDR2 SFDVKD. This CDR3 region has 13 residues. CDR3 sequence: CATSDQYQETQYF. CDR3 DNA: TGTGCCACCAGTGACCAATACCAAGAGACCCAGTACTTC.

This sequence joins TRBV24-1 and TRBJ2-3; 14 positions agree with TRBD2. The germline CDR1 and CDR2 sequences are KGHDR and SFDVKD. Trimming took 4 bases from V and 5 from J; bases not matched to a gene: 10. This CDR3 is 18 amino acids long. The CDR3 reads CATSERGLAGVRGDTQYF. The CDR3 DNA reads TGTGCCACCAGTGAAAGGGGACTAGCGGGAGTGAGGGGAGATACGCAGTATTTT.